This T cell receptor (beta chain) was sequenced for a study of OX40 agonist ivuxolimab in advanced cancers. Overall study: Those treated in dose escalation had hepatocellular carcinoma, melanoma, renal cell cancer or head and neck cancer. Three patients responded partially, comprising one with hepatocellular carcinoma and two with cutaneous melanoma. General study points: At doses 0.1 to 3.0 mg/kg, CD4+ and CD8+ clones expanded. Mean expanded clone counts were higher in CD8+ than CD4+ T cells.

Germline assignment: CDR1 KGHSH and CDR2 LQKENI. Trimming removed 1 base at V and 1 base at J, with 19 bases between. The CDR3 runs to 18 residues. In regard to this clone: The antigen is not known.

Sequencing used immunoSEQ multiplex PCR; TCRdb keeps in-frame clones, though not all of them. The sample consists of 55,000 to 80,000 clones, about 88% of them appearing once. V and J are TRBV18 and TRBJ1-1; D perhaps matches TRBD1 (5 bases). The sequence came from an adult with an advanced solid tumor such as melanoma, head and neck, liver or kidney cancer. Source: CD4+ or CD8+ T cells sorted from blood, taken in a trial of the OX40 agonist ivuxolimab. The CDR3 region is CASSPLKDSLLGNTEAFF. In DNA form, the CDR3 reads TGTGCCAGCTCACCACTTAAAGACAGCCTCCTCGGGAACACTGAAGCTTTCTTT.